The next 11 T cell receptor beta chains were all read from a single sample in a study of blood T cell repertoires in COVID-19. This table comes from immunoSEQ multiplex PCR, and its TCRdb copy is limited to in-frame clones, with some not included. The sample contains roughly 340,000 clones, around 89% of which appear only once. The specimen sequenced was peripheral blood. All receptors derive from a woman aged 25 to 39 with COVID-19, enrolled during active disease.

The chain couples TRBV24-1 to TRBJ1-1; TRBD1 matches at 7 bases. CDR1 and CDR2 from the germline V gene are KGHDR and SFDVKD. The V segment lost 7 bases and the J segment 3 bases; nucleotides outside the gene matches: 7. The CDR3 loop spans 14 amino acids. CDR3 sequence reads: CATRGAGGDTEAFF. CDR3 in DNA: TGTGCCACCAGGGGCGCAGGGGGAGACACTGAAGCTTTCTTT.

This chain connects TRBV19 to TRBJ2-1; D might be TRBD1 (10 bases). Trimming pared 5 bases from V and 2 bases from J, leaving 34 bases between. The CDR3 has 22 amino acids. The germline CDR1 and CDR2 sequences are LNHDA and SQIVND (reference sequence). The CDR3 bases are TGTGCCAGTAGTGCCCAAAAGACAGGGGGCATGGCGGGAGGGCTGACCTACAATGAGCAGTTCTTC. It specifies CASSAQKTGGMAGGLTYNEQFF.

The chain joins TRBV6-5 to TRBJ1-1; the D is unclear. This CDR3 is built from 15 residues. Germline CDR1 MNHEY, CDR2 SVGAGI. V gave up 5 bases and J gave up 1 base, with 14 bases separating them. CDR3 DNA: TGTGCCAGCAGTAGAGGGTCCTGGAAGAACACTGAAGCTTTCTTT. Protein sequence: CASSRGSWKNTEAFF.

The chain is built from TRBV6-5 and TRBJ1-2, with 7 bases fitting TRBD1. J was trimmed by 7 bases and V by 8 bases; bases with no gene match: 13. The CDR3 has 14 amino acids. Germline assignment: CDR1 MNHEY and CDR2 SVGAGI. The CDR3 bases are TGTGCCAGCTTAAGACGACAGGGATCATCTGGCTACACCTTC. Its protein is CASLRRQGSSGYTF.

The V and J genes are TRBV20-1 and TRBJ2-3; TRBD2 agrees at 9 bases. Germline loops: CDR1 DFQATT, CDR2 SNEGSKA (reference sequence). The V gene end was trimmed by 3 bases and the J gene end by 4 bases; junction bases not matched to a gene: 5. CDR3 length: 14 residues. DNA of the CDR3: TGCAGTGCTAGTTGGCGGGAGGGCTCAGATACGCAGTATTTT. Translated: CSASWREGSDTQYF.

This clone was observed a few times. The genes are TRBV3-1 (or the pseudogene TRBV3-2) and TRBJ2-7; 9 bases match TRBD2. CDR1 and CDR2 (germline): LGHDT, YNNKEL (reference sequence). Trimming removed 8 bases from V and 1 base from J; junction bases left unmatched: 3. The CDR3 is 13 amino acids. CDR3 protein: CASAGGPSYEQYV. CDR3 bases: TGTGCCAGCGCGGGAGGGCCTTCCTACGAGCAGTACGTC.

This CDR3 is CASRSQKSGANVLTF. The CDR3 DNA is TGTGCCAGCAGAAGTCAGAAATCTGGGGCCAACGTCCTGACTTTC. The chain employs TRBV6-5 and TRBJ2-6; D remains unclear. Germline loops: CDR1 MNHEY, CDR2 SVGAGI. The germline V and J ends were trimmed by 6 bases and 1 base, with 10 bases remaining between them. The CDR3 is 15 residues long.

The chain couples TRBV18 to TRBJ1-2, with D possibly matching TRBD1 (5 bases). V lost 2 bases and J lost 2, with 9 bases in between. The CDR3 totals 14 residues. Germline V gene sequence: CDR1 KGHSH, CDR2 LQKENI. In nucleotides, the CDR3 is TGTGCCAGCTCACCATCCAGGGAAAACTATGGCTACACCTTC. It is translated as CASSPSRENYGYTF. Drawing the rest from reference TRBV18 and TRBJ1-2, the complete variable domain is NAGVMQNPRHLVRRRGQEARLRCSPMKGHSHVYWYRQLPEEGLKFMVYLQKENIIDESGMPKERFSAEFPKEGPSILRIQQVVRGDSAAYFCASSPSRENYGYTFGSGTRLTVV.

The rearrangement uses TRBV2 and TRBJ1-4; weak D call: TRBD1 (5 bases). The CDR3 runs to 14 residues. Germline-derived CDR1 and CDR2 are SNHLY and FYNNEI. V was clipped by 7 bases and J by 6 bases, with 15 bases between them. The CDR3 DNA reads TGTGCCAGCAAGATTGACAGTTCAGATGAAAAACTGTTTTTT. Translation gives CASKIDSSDEKLFF. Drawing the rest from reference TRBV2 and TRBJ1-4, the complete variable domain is EPEVTQTPSHQVTQMGQEVILRCVPISNHLYFYWYRQILGQKVEFLVSFYNNEISEKSEIFDDQFSVERPDGSNFTLKIRSTKLEDSAMYFCASKIDSSDEKLFFGSGTQLSVL.

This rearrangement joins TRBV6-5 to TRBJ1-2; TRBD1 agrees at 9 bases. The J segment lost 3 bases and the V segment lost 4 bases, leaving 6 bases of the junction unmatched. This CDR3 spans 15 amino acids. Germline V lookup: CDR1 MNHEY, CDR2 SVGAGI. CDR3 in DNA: TGTGCCAGCAGTTCACAGGGGGCTCTCTACTATGGCTACACCTTC. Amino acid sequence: CASSSQGALYYGYTF.

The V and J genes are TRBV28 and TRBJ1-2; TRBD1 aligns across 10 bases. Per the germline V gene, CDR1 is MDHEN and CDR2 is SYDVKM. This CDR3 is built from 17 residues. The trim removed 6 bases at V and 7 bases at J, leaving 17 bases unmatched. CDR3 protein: CASRRRQGAEKGFGYTF. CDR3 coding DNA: TGTGCCAGCAGGAGACGACAGGGGGCCGAAAAAGGGTTTGGCTACACCTTC.